This T cell receptor beta chain was sequenced during a study of human T cells and chemical hapten exposure. Study information: Patch tests of 0.01% DPC on the upper back were read at 6 days. Study results and caveats: Relative to control repertoires, expanded TCRs gave rise to significantly more large CDR3 similarity clusters.

Many counts were recorded for this clonotype. Its target is not known. Time point noted: patch test 2, 6 weeks after DPC sensitization. The treatment is: therapeutic diphenylcyclopropenone sensitization with weekly scalp DPC. V lost 1 base and J 0 bases, leaving 10 bases between the germline ends. The CDR3 sequence is 16 residues long. Germline CDR1 and CDR2: LGHNA and YSLEER. TCRdb called the RACE reads again in MiXCR, with one record for every CDR3 protein. The sample consists of more than 90,000 distinct CDR3 sequences, 9.5% to 12% of them appearing once. This TCR derives from a woman between 40 and 55 years old with alopecia areata. Some clones in this sample may be carry-over from other donors' samples. The sample consisted of whole blood, taken in connection with sensitization to the hapten diphenylcyclopropenone (DPC). The gene calls are TRBV4-3 and TRBJ2-1, with no clear D. In nucleotides, the CDR3 is TGCGCCAGCAGCCAAGCAGTTACCGGCTCCTACAATGAGCAGTTCTTC. This encodes CASSQAVTGSYNEQFF.